Below are 20 T cell receptor beta chains sequenced from a single sample in a study of T-cell memory formation after mild COVID-19 (dated by TCRdb to about 2021). Library preparation employed 5' RACE. TCRdb records Illumina NovaSeq 6000 as the sequencer. TCRdb reprocessing: public reads trimmed at Q25 with fastp, clones called with MiXCR, in-frame beta chains kept. Rows are unified per CDR3 protein, each entry keeping the most common DNA and genes. This sample gives under 550,000 distinct CDR3 sequences in total; around 17% of them show up just once. 20% to 25% of the sample goes to the ten largest clones. The sample consisted of PBMCs or a T cell subset sorted from them (not recorded which). These receptors were collected from a man in his late teens or twenties who had mild COVID-19 (a few samples of this study predate the infection). The sample titles of this study are shuffled in the database, so cell type and time point are left out; the donor was told from shared clones.

This rearrangement joins TRBV29-1 to TRBJ2-3; 12 positions agree with TRBD2. Trimming cost V 6 bases and J 0 bases; bases outside gene matches: 7. The length of the CDR3 is 16 residues. Germline assignment: CDR1 SQVTM and CDR2 ANQGSEA. CDR3 DNA: TGCAGCGTCCAAACTAGCGGGGGGCCTAGCACAGATACGCAGTATTTT. Translated, it gives CSVQTSGGPSTDTQYF.

The table lists this clonotype with a few counts. The rearrangement joins TRBV5-1 to TRBJ1-5, with D perhaps matching TRBD1 (5 bases). The CDR3 sequence is 17 residues long. Trimming removed 3 bases at V and 1 base at J, with 17 bases between. Germline values: CDR1 SGHRS, CDR2 YFSETQ. The CDR3: CASSSYPRGESNQPQHF. CDR3 sequence (DNA): TGCGCCAGCAGCTCCTACCCGCGGGGGGAAAGCAATCAGCCCCAGCATTTT.

This clonotype was seen only a few times. The rearrangement uses TRBV4-1 and TRBJ2-7; 8 bases line up with TRBD1. V shed 2 bases and J 12 bases; nucleotides not matched to a gene: 9. Per the germline V gene, CDR1 is MGHRA and CDR2 is YSYEKL. This CDR3 is built from 13 residues. CDR3 protein: CASSQLIQGAPYF. The CDR3 DNA follows: TGCGCCAGCAGCCAACTAATCCAGGGGGCCCCGTACTTC.

Only a few counts were recorded for this clonotype. The rearrangement joins TRBV4-2 to TRBJ1-1; the D gene is possibly TRBD1 (5 bases). Germline CDR1 and CDR2: LGHNA and YNFKEQ. V lost 0 bases, J lost 3 bases, and 8 bases lay in between. The CDR3 has 14 amino acids. DNA for the CDR3: TGTGCCAGCAGCCAAGAGGCAGGGTACACTGAAGCTTTCTTT. Its translation: CASSQEAGYTEAFF.

This clonotype was counted only a few times. The J gene is TRBJ2-5, the V gene TRBV12-3 or TRBV12-4; TRBD1 matches at 11 bases. Trimming took 9 bases from V and 2 from J; bases not matched to a gene: 5. This CDR3 has 14 residues. CDR3 nucleotide sequence: TGTGCCAGTGGACAGGGGGCAGCTCAAGAGACCCAGTACTTC. This sequence encodes CASGQGAAQETQYF.

This clonotype came up a few times. J is TRBJ1-5 and V is TRBV6-6; TRBD1 aligns across 9 bases. The germline CDR1 and CDR2 sequences are MNHNY and SVGAGI (reference sequence). CDR3 length equals 18 residues. Losses at the gene ends were 6 bases for V and 1 base for J; bases not matched to a gene: 13. For the CDR3, the DNA is TGTGCCAGCAGGCCCCTCGGACAGGGGCCAGGGAGCAATCAGCCCCAGCATTTT. It translates to CASRPLGQGPGSNQPQHF.

The chain is built from TRBV7-9 and TRBJ1-5; 7 bases match TRBD1. The CDR3 consists of 12 residues. The ends lost 10 bases at V and 4 bases at J; junction bases unmatched: 4. Per germline, CDR1 SEHNR and CDR2 FQNEAQ (reference sequence). CDR3 sequence: CATSTGNQPQHF. CDR3 DNA: TGTGCCACATCGACAGGGAATCAGCCCCAGCATTTT.

This sequence joins TRBV7-3 and TRBJ2-3; D is unresolved. Germline V gene lookup returns CDR1 SGHTA and CDR2 FQGTGA. CDR3 length equals 13 residues. The V and J ends lost 5 bases and 4 bases respectively, with 10 bases between them. CDR3 sequence reads: CASSQDYSDTQYF. The CDR3 bases are TGTGCCAGCAGCCAAGATTACTCAGATACGCAGTATTTT.

The V and J genes are TRBV11-2 and TRBJ2-1, with a weak D call TRBD2 (5 bases). Trimming left V 10 bases short and J 3 bases short, with 22 bases between. The CDR3 spans 16 residues. Germline values: CDR1 SGHAT, CDR2 FQNNGV. CDR3 in amino acids: CATSGSERIFYNEQFF. CDR3 nucleotides: TGTGCCACCTCGGGATCTGAGCGCATATTCTACAATGAGCAGTTCTTC.

This sequence joins TRBV7-6 and TRBJ2-1, with a tentative D call TRBD2 (5 bases). The length of the CDR3 is 13 residues. Germline V gene data show CDR1 as SGHVS and CDR2 as FNYEAQ. V was pared by 3 bases and J by 14 bases, with 17 bases between. CDR3 region: CASSLARPGEKFF. Here the CDR3 DNA reads TGTGCCAGCAGCTTGGCGCGACCTGGGGAGAAGTTCTTC. The entire variable domain, with the rest obtained from reference TRBV7-6 and TRBJ2-1, is as follows: GAGVSQSPRYKVTKRGQDVALRCDPISGHVSLYWYRQALGQGPEFLTYFNYEAQQDKSGLPNDRFSAERPEGSISTLTIQRTEQRDSAMYRCASSLARPGEKFFGPGTRLTVL.

V is TRBV5-4 and J is TRBJ2-5; D not resolved. Trimming pared 1 base from V and 4 bases from J, leaving 8 bases between. Germline values: CDR1 SGHNT, CDR2 YYREEE (reference sequence). The CDR3 sequence is 13 residues long. CDR3 coding DNA: TGTGCCAGCAGCTTGTACGGCGGAGAGACCCAGTACTTC. This translates into CASSLYGGETQYF.

CDR3 sequence (DNA): TGTGCCAGCAGTTACTCGGCCCCCGGGACTAGCGGATACAATGAGCAGTTCTTC. It codes for CASSYSAPGTSGYNEQFF. The chain couples TRBV6-2 or TRBV6-3 to TRBJ2-1, with 11 positions matching TRBD2. Trimming removed 0 bases from V and 4 bases from J; junction bases left unmatched: 8. The CDR3 is 18 residues long. CDR1 and CDR2 from the germline V gene are MNHEY and SVGEGT.

This clonotype was seen only a few times. This chain links TRBV12-3 or TRBV12-4 with TRBJ2-7, with D perhaps TRBD1 (5 bases). V was cut by 6 bases and J by 3 bases, with 15 bases left in between. This CDR3 is 14 amino acids long. CDR3 in amino acids: CASRSSRANYEQYF. The CDR3 DNA reads TGTGCCAGCAGATCGAGCAGGGCCAACTACGAGCAGTACTTC.

This clonotype was seen a few times. The chain uses TRBV11-1 and TRBJ2-1; no reliable D call. The germline gives CDR1 SGHAT, CDR2 FQDESV (reference sequence). The CDR3 consists of 16 residues. V gave up 4 bases and J gave up 6 bases, with 19 bases separating them. As DNA, the CDR3 is TGTGCCAGCAGCTCCCTGGAAGTGATAGACCGCAATGAGCAGTTCTTC. This sequence encodes CASSSLEVIDRNEQFF.

This chain links TRBV21-1 with TRBJ2-2. TRBV21-1 is a pseudogene. The length of the CDR3 is 15 residues. The DNA for the CDR3 is TGTGCCAGCAGCAAAGGGAGAACGAACACCGGGGAGCTGTTTTTT. Translated, it gives CASSKGRTNTGELFF.

This clonotype has just a few counts. The chain has TRBV15 and TRBJ2-5; TRBD2 agrees at 9 bases. The length of the CDR3 is 15 residues. After removal of 2 bases from V and 4 bases from J, the junction contained 5 bases not matched to a gene. The germline CDR1 and CDR2 sequences are LNHNV and YYDKDF (reference sequence). Here the CDR3 DNA reads TGTGCCACCAGCAGACAGCGGGGGGTCGCAGAGACCCAGTACTTC. Translated, it gives CATSRQRGVAETQYF.

In this sample, this clonotype turned up a few times. J is TRBJ2-2 and V is TRBV3-1, with 10 bases fitting TRBD1. Germline V gene data show CDR1 as LGHDT and CDR2 as YNNKEL (reference sequence). Unmatched junction bases numbered 5, after V lost 1 base and J lost 6 bases. The CDR3 is 16 residues long. CDR3 nucleotides: TGTGCCAGCAGCCAAGGGTCCGGGACAGGGGCCGGGGAGCTGTTTTTT. This sequence encodes CASSQGSGTGAGELFF. Complete variable domain (other parts from reference TRBV3-1 and TRBJ2-2): DTAVSQTPKYLVTQMGNDKSIKCEQNLGHDTMYWYKQDSKKFLKIMFSYNNKELIINETVPNRFSPKSPDKAHLNLHINSLELGDSAVYFCASSQGSGTGAGELFFGEGSRLTVL.

The chain couples TRBV5-1 to TRBJ2-7; D not resolved. The CDR3 totals 12 residues. Trimming took off 5 bases at V and 5 bases at J, with 11 bases between the two ends. The germline V gene encodes CDR1 SGHRS and CDR2 YFSETQ. CDR3 loop: CASSSSWNEQYF. As DNA, the CDR3 is TGCGCCAGCAGTTCTAGTTGGAACGAGCAGTACTTC.

This sequence joins TRBV10-2 and TRBJ1-2; possibly TRBD1 for D (5 bases). Germline lookup yields CDR1 WSHSY and CDR2 SAAADI. V was shortened by 2 bases and J by 5 bases, with 12 bases between the two germline ends. The CDR3 is made up of 14 amino acids. CDR3 sequence (DNA): TGCGCCAGCAGTGAGGGGAAGGGGCTATATGGCTACACCTTC. Translating gives CASSEGKGLYGYTF.

This chain links TRBV12-3 or TRBV12-4 with TRBJ1-5; D remains unclear. V gave up 1 base and J gave up 0 bases, with 7 bases separating them. This CDR3 comprises 15 residues. CDR3 in amino acids: CASSLDDISNQPQHF. CDR3 DNA: TGTGCCAGCAGTTTAGATGACATTAGCAATCAGCCCCAGCATTTT.